This T cell receptor (beta chain) was recovered during a study of CD8+CD57+ T cells in acquired aplastic anemia. V lost 0 bases to trimming and J lost 0 bases, with 9 bases between them. CDR3 length: 16 residues. CDR1 SGDLS and CDR2 YYNGEE come from the germline V gene. Study outcomes and limitations: In CD8+ cells, Simpson's diversity showed no significant difference between patients and controls.

The study profiled TCR beta VDJ and CDR3 using genomic DNA as template. TCRdb recomputed calls from the reads with MiXCR, one row per CDR3 protein. The sample gives 170,000 or so distinct CDR3 sequences, roughly 65% of which show up once; more than 40% is in the top ten. All sequencing subjects had displayed CD8+CD57+ cell expansion on flow cytometry. About this clonotype: Its cognate antigen is unknown.

Sequenced sample: sorted CD4+, CD8+, or CD8+CD57+ T cells (not recorded which) from PBMCs. This chain links TRBV9 with TRBJ2-2; D ambiguous. This clonotype was obtained from a human donor with aplastic anemia. The CDR3 is CASSVDMFANTGELFF. CDR3 coding DNA: TGTGCCAGCAGCGTAGATATGTTTGCGAACACCGGGGAGCTGTTTTTT.